This T cell receptor beta chain is drawn from a study of CD8 T cells in Susac syndrome. V trimming: 2 bases; J trimming: 3 bases; junction bases outside the gene matches: 12. The CDR3 consists of 17 residues. Germline V gene data show CDR1 as LGHNA and CDR2 as YNFKEQ. Sequencing of TCR beta was undertaken in CD8+ and CD4+ T cells derived from blood. TEMRA cells were enriched by FACS, while CD8+ and CD4+ T cells were obtained through a negative isolation that was performed magnetically. The count of this clonotype is one. RNA amounts of roughly 0.5 to 1 ug underwent reverse transcription with random hexamers. The immunoSEQ assay covered 54 Vbeta and 13 Jbeta segments for CDR3. TCRdb analysed the immunoSEQ multiplex PCR reads with MiXCR anew, one entry per CDR3 protein. The repertoire has fewer than 350,000 distinct CDR3 sequences, about 90% of them found once; the top ten carry about 0.07%.

The rearrangement links TRBV4-2 to TRBJ1-1, with 7 nucleotides matching TRBD1. The TCR originated in a human donor with multiple sclerosis. What was sequenced was CD4+ T cells from PBMCs. The CDR3 reads CASSQTRDSLWDTEAFF. The CDR3, as DNA: TGTGCCAGCAGCCAAACCCGGGACAGCCTGTGGGACACTGAAGCTTTCTTT.